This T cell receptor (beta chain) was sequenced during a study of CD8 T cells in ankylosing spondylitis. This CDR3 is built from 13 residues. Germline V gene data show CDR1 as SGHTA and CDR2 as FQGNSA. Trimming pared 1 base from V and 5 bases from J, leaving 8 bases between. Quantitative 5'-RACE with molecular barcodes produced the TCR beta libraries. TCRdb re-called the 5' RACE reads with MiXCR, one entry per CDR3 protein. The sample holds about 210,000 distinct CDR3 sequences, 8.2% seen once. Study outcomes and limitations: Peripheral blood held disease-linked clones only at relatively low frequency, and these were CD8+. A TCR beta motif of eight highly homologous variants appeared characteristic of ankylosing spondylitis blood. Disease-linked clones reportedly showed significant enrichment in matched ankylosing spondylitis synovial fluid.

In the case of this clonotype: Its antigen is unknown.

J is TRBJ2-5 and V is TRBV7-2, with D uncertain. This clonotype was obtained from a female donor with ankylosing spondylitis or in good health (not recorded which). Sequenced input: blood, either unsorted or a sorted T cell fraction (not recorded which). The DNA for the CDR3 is TGTGCCAGCAGCTTAGGTAATGGGGAGACCCAGTACTTC. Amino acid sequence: CASSLGNGETQYF. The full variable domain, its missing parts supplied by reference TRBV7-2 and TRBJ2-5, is GAGVSQSPSNKVTEKGKDVELRCDPISGHTALYWYRQSLGQGLEFLIYFQGNSAPDKSGLPSDRFSAERTGGSVSTLTIQRTQQEDSAVYLCASSLGNGETQYFGPGTRLLVL.